Here is one T cell receptor beta chain with its context. Antigen: not known. Random hexamers were used to reverse transcribe an amount of about 0.5 to 1 ug RNA. The TCR beta CDR3 was amplified by immunoSEQ multiplex PCR across 54 Vbeta, 13 Jbeta. TCRdb passed the immunoSEQ multiplex PCR reads through MiXCR, listing each CDR3 protein once. The sample consists of about 53,000 distinct CDR3 sequences, 95% of them appearing once. Negative isolation yielded the CD8+ and CD4+ T cells, while FACS enriched the TEMRA cells. This entry is derived from a study of CD8 T cells in Susac syndrome. Study at large: Patients with Susac syndrome were therapy-naive, on corticosteroids, or on intravenous immunoglobulin alone at blood draw. General study points: As the study acknowledged, the number of individuals in its TCR sequencing and HLA analysis was relatively small.

V shed 5 bases and J shed 8 bases, with 12 bases lying between them. Per germline, CDR1 SGHAT and CDR2 FQDESV (reference sequence). This CDR3 comprises 12 residues. The source material was CD8+ T cells from PBMCs. The chain is built from TRBV11-1 and TRBJ1-2; D gene unclear. This clonotype was sampled from a human donor with Susac syndrome. CDR3 sequence reads: CASSPSGGGYTF. In DNA, the CDR3 is TGTGCCAGCAGCCCCTCGGGTGGCGGCTACACCTTC.